The sample holds a few counts of the clone carrying this T cell receptor (beta chain). The germline V and J ends were trimmed by 7 bases and 2 bases, with 9 bases remaining between them. The CDR3 extends over 14 amino acids. Germline CDR1 reads MNHNS; CDR2 reads SASEGT. This record belongs to a study of OX40 agonist ivuxolimab in advanced cancers. Study at large: Patients in the trial were receiving intravenous ivuxolimab every 2 weeks, at doses of 0.01 to 10 mg/kg. The diagnoses of dose-escalation patients were hepatocellular carcinoma, melanoma, renal cell or head and neck cancer.

Assay: immunoSEQ multiplex PCR; the TCRdb copy retains only in-frame clones and omits some. The data show 45,000 to 60,000 clones, under 90% seen once. V and J are TRBV6-1 and TRBJ2-6, with D unclear. The sequence was collected from an adult with an advanced solid tumor such as melanoma, head and neck, liver or kidney cancer. This specimen was CD4+ or CD8+ T cells sorted from blood, taken in a trial of the OX40 agonist ivuxolimab. CDR3 in DNA: TGTGCCAGCAAACCGCCGGCTGGGGCCAACGTCCTGACTTTC. Translation gives CASKPPAGANVLTF.